Below, one TCR beta chain is given with its context. This sample was taken from a study of shared clonotypes between healthy human individuals. Study details: The people who gave samples were a couple of women and three men aged 18 to 49.

Sequencing used immunoSEQ multiplex PCR; TCRdb keeps in-frame clones, though not all of them. This sample yields a few million clones, of which about nine tenths are seen a single time; 0.37% belongs to the top ten. Sequencing was done on a sample of naive CD4+ T cells from PBMCs. Indicated subset: CD45RA+ positively selected. The TCR originated in a man between 18 and 29 years old in good health. Some clones in this sample may be carry-over from other donors' samples.

In DNA form, the CDR3 reads TGTGCCATCAGTGAAAGTCAGGGGACCAATGAGCAGTTCTTC. This codes for CAISESQGTNEQFF. The chain links TRBV10-3 to TRBJ2-1, with D tentatively TRBD1 (6 bases). The CDR3 extends over 14 amino acids. Per germline, CDR1 ENHRY and CDR2 SYGVKD. Deletions cut 3 bases from V and 6 bases from J, with 12 bases between.